One and the same sample provided the 17 T cell receptor beta chains below, sequenced in a study of OX40 agonist ivuxolimab in advanced cancers. TCRdb's copy holds only in-frame clones and misses some; the assay was immunoSEQ multiplex PCR. The sample records around 30,000 clones, around 90% being singletons. Sequencing used CD4+ or CD8+ T cells sorted from blood, obtained in a trial of the OX40 agonist ivuxolimab. These receptors originate from an adult with an advanced solid tumor such as melanoma, head and neck, liver or kidney cancer.

The V gene is TRBV2, the J gene TRBJ2-7; 7 nucleotides match TRBD1. The length of the CDR3 is 12 residues. V gave up 7 bases and J gave up 2 bases; unmatched junction bases: 2. Germline V gene data show CDR1 as SNHLY and CDR2 as FYNNEI. CDR3 DNA sequence: TGTGCCAGCAAGACAGGGACCTACGAGCAGTACTTC. Translation gives CASKTGTYEQYF.

CDR3 amino acids: CASSSTGGIAEAFF. The CDR3 nucleotides read TGCGCCAGCAGCTCGACAGGGGGCATCGCTGAAGCTTTCTTT. The genes are TRBV5-1 and TRBJ1-1, with 10 bases fitting TRBD1. Unmatched junction bases numbered 5, after V lost 3 bases and J lost 6 bases. CDR3 length: 14 amino acids. Germline lookup yields CDR1 SGHRS and CDR2 YFSETQ.

This chain uses TRBV30 with TRBJ1-4, with no clear D. V lost 2 bases and J 5 bases, leaving 9 bases between the germline ends. CDR3 size: 13 residues. Looked up from germline, CDR1 is GTSNPN and CDR2 is SVGIG (reference sequence). The chain's CDR3 is CAWSLSANEKLFF. In nucleotides, the CDR3 is TGTGCCTGGAGTCTTTCGGCGAATGAAAAACTGTTTTTT. Combining the CDR3 with reference TRBV30 and TRBJ1-4 gives the whole variable domain SQTIHQWPATLVQPVGSPLSLECTVEGTSNPNLYWYRQAAGRGLQLLFYSVGIGQISSEVPQNLSASRPQDRQFILSSKKLLLSDSGFYLCAWSLSANEKLFFGSGTQLSVL.

The V gene is TRBV7-8, the J gene TRBJ2-7; 10 positions agree with TRBD2. V gave up 5 bases and J gave up 3 bases; unmatched junction bases: 7. Looked up from germline, CDR1 is SGHVS and CDR2 is FQNEAQ. The CDR3 consists of 15 residues. The CDR3 region has the DNA TGTGCCAGCAGCCTAGGACTAGCGGAGAGCTACGAGCAGTACTTC. Its translation is CASSLGLAESYEQYF. The complete variable domain, with remaining parts taken from reference TRBV7-8 and TRBJ2-7, reads GAGVSQSPRYKVAKRGQDVALRCDPISGHVSLFWYQQALGQGPEFLTYFQNEAQLDKSGLPSDRFFAERPEGSVSTLKIQRTQQEDSAVYLCASSLGLAESYEQYFGPGTRLTVT.

V is TRBV7-2 and J is TRBJ2-5; 8 nucleotides agree with TRBD2. V shed 6 bases and J 2 bases; nucleotides not matched to a gene: 2. Germline CDR1 reads SGHTA; CDR2 reads FQGNSA. This CDR3 has 13 amino acids. This CDR3 is CASRASGQETQYF. In DNA, the CDR3 is TGTGCCAGCAGAGCTAGCGGGCAAGAGACCCAGTACTTC.

CDR3 protein: CASSSDQGQQTQYF. In DNA, the CDR3 is TGTGCCAGCAGCTCGGACCAGGGTCAACAGACCCAGTACTTC. The chain employs TRBV7-2 and TRBJ2-5; TRBD1 is a possible D gene (5 bases). The V gene lost 4 bases and the J gene lost 6 bases, with 15 bases spanning the gap. This CDR3 has 14 residues. The germline V gene encodes CDR1 SGHTA and CDR2 FQGNSA.

The CDR3 DNA reads as TGTGCCAGCAGTTCTACAGGGTTGCGGGAGCAGTACTTC. Its protein product is CASSSTGLREQYF. The genes are TRBV28 and TRBJ2-7, with a tentative D call TRBD1 (6 bases). V gave up 4 bases and J gave up 7 bases, with 14 bases separating them. CDR1 is MDHEN, CDR2 SYDVKM, per germline. CDR3 length equals 13 residues.

The gene calls are TRBV10-3 and TRBJ1-1, with 7 nucleotides matching TRBD1. V lost 2 bases to trimming and J lost 2 bases; unmatched junction nucleotides: 5. CDR1 is ENHRY, CDR2 SYGVKD, per germline. The CDR3 loop spans 15 amino acids. The CDR3 region is CAISESDRENTEAFF. Written as DNA, the CDR3 is TGTGCCATCAGTGAGAGCGACAGGGAAAACACTGAAGCTTTCTTT.

Notes on this clone: Because the CDR3 is missing its conserved closing phenylalanine or tryptophan, this is likely a read error. It is unclear where the CDR3 begins or ends on the DNA, so no DNA is shown, and the CDR3 is as TCRdb lists it. V and J are TRBV20-1 and TRBJ2-7. The CDR3 has 11 amino acids, counting both end residues. Germline V gene data show CDR1 as DFQATT and CDR2 as SNEGSKA (reference sequence). The CDR3 loop is CSAAHGDPVAL.

This chain links TRBV19 with TRBJ2-2, with D possibly called TRBD1 or TRBD2 (6 bases each). Germline CDR1 reads LNHDA; CDR2 reads SQIVND (reference sequence). The CDR3 extends over 15 amino acids. V gave up 4 bases and J gave up 2 bases, with 11 bases separating them. The chain's CDR3 is CASSRGAGNTGELFF. The DNA of the CDR3 is TGTGCCAGTAGTAGGGGGGCGGGAAACACCGGGGAGCTGTTTTTT.

The chain combines TRBV7-9 with TRBJ2-1; possibly TRBD2 for D (5 bases). The CDR3 extends over 15 amino acids. The germline gives CDR1 SEHNR, CDR2 FQNEAQ (reference sequence). V was shortened by 4 bases and J by 3 bases, with 13 bases between the two germline ends. In DNA, the CDR3 is TGTGCCAGCAGCTCCTCGGACTCCAACTACAATGAGCAGTTCTTC. Translated, it gives CASSSSDSNYNEQFF.

This clone was counted a single time. The chain has TRBV6-1 and TRBJ1-2, with a tentative D call TRBD1 (5 bases). Per the germline V gene, CDR1 is MNHNS and CDR2 is SASEGT. CDR3 length: 15 residues. V was cut by 2 bases and J by 7 bases, with 17 bases left in between. The CDR3 DNA reads as TGTGCCAGCAGTGAACGGGGCAGGGCCAAGGGTGGCTACACCTTC. Protein sequence: CASSERGRAKGGYTF.

The rearrangement joins TRBV6-1 to TRBJ2-5; D possibly corresponds to TRBD2 (5 bases). This CDR3 is 14 amino acids long. Trimming cost V 5 bases and J 5 bases, with 15 bases left between them. The germline CDR1 and CDR2 sequences are MNHNS and SASEGT. DNA for the CDR3: TGTGCCAGCAGTAGGACTCAAACGTTGGAGACCCAGTACTTC. Amino acids: CASSRTQTLETQYF.

V usage is TRBV7-9 and J usage is TRBJ2-7; weak D call: TRBD1 (7 bases). Germline assignment: CDR1 SEHNR and CDR2 FQNEAQ (reference sequence). The CDR3 sequence is 15 residues long. Trimming removed 0 bases from V and 3 bases from J, with 12 bases in between. CDR3 coding DNA: TGTGCCAGCAGCTTAGCGCCAGGGGGAGGCTACGAGCAGTACTTC. This sequence encodes CASSLAPGGGYEQYF.

As for this clone: At one end, the junction sequence differs from germline, possibly due to a read error. This chain joins TRBV28 and TRBJ2-1; 9 positions match TRBD1. In germline, CDR1 is MDHEN, CDR2 SYDVKM. This CDR3 comprises 13 residues. In DNA form, the CDR3 reads TGTGCCAGCAGGTTCTCCGGGACAGGGACCCAGGTCTTC. This encodes CASRFSGTGTQVF. The full variable domain, completed using reference TRBV28 and TRBJ2-1, is DVKVTQSSRYLVKRTGEKVFLECVQDMDHENMFWYRQDPGLGLRLIYFSYDVKMKEKGDIPEGYSVSREKKERFSLILESASTNQTSMYLCASRFSGTGTQVFGPGTRLTVL.

V usage is TRBV6-6 and J usage is TRBJ2-5, with a tentative D call TRBD1 (6 bases). Deletions cut 7 bases from V and 4 bases from J, with 16 bases between. This CDR3 is built from 14 residues. Looked up from germline, CDR1 is MNHNY and CDR2 is SVGAGI (reference sequence). The CDR3 region has the DNA TGTGCCAGCAACCCTAACAGGGATCGAGAGACCCAGTACTTC. Protein sequence: CASNPNRDRETQYF.

This sequence joins TRBV20-1 and TRBJ2-5; D unclear. The germline V gene encodes CDR1 DFQATT and CDR2 SNEGSKA (reference sequence). V lost 5 bases, J lost 5 bases, and 6 bases lay in between. The CDR3 is 10 residues long. In nucleotides, the CDR3 is TGCAGTGCTCGGGCGGAGACCCAGTACTTC. Translated: CSARAETQYF.